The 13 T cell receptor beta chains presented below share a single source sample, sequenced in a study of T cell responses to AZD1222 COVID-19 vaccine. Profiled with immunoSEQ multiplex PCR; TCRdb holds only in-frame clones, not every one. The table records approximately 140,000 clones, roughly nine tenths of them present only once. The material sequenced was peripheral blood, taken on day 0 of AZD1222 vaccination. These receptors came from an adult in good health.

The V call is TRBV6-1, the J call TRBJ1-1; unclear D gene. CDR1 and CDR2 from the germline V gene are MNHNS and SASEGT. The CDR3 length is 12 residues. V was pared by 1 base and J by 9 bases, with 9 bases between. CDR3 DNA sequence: TGTGCCAGCAGTGAAGGCCAGGAAAAAGCTTTCTTT. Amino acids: CASSEGQEKAFF.

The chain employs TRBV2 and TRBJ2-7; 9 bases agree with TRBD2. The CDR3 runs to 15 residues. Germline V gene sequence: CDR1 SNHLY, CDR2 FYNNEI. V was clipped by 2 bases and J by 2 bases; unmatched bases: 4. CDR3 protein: CASSETVAGAYEQYF. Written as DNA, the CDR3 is TGTGCCAGCAGTGAAACGGTAGCGGGAGCCTACGAGCAGTACTTC.

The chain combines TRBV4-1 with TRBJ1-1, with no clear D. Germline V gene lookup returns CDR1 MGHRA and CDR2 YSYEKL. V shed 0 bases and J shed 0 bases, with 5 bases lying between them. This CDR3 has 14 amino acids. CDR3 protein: CASSQDMVNTEAFF. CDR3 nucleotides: TGCGCCAGCAGCCAAGATATGGTGAACACTGAAGCTTTCTTT.

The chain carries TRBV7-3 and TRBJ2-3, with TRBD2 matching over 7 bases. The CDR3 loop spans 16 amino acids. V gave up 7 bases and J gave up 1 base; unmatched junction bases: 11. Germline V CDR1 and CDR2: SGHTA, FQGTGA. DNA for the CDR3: TGTGCCAGCACCGCGAGCCCTCTAGCGGGCACAGATACGCAGTATTTT. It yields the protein CASTASPLAGTDTQYF.

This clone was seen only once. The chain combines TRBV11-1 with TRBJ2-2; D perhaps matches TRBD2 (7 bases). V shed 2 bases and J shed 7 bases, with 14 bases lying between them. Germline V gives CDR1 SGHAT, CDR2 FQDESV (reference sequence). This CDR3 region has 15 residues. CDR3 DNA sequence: TGTGCCAGCAGCTTACCCGGGGGGCATTTCGGGGAGCTGTTTTTT. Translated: CASSLPGGHFGELFF.

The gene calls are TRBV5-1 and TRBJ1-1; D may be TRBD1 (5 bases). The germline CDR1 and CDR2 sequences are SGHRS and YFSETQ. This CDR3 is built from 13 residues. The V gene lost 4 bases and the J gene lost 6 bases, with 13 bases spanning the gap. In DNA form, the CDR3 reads TGCGCCAGCAGCCAGGGATCGGGTTCTGAAGCTTTCTTT. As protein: CASSQGSGSEAFF.

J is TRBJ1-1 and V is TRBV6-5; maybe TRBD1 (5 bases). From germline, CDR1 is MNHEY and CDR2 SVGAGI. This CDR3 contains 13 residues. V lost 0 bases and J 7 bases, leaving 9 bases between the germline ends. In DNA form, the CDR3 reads TGTGCCAGCAGTTACTCGACGGGGGATGAAGCTTTCTTT. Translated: CASSYSTGDEAFF.

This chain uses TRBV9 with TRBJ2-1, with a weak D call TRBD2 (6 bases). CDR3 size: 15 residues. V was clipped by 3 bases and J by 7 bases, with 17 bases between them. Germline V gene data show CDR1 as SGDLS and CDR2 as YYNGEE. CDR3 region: CASSGPAGSRNEQFF. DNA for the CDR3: TGTGCCAGCAGCGGACCTGCCGGGAGTCGTAATGAGCAGTTCTTC.

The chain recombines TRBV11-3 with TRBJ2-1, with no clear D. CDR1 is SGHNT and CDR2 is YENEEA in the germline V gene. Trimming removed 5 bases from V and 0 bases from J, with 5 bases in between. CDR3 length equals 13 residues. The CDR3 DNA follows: TGTGCCAGCAGCCCCGGCTCCTACAATGAGCAGTTCTTC. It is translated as CASSPGSYNEQFF.

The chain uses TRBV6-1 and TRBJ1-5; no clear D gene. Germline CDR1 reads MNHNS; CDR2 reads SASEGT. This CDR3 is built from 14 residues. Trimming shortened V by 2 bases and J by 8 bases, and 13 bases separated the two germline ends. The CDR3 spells CASSEMARAKPQHF. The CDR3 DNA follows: TGTGCCAGCAGTGAAATGGCACGGGCTAAGCCCCAGCATTTT.

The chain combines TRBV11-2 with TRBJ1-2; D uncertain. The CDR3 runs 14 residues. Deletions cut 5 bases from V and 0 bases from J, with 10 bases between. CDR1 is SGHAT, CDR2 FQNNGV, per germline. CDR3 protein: CASSRGDTNYGYTF. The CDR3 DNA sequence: TGTGCCAGCAGCCGGGGAGACACTAACTATGGCTACACCTTC.

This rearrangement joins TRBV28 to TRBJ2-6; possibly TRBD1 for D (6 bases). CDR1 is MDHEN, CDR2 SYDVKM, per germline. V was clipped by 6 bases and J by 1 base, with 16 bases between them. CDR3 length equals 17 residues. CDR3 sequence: CASSPRGRGSGANVLTF. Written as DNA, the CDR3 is TGTGCCAGCAGCCCTCGAGGCAGGGGATCTGGGGCCAACGTCCTGACTTTC.

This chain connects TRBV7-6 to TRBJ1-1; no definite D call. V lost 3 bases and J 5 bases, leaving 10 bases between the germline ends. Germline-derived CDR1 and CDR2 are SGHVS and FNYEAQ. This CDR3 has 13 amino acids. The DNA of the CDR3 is TGTGCCAGCAGCTTCAGGTTGGGGACTGAAGCTTTCTTT. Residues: CASSFRLGTEAFF.